This T cell receptor beta chain was captured in a study of blood T cell repertoires in COVID-19 (dated by TCRdb to about 2020). Broadly, across the study: The collaborator samples originated in the United States, Italy and Spain and spanned the acute and convalescent phases of COVID-19. The material from the prospective study consisted of cDNA or gDNA derived from T cells, B-cell-depleted T cells, or PBMCs. Subjects who had been exposed to COVID-19, were actively infected with it, or had recovered from it provided the deeply sampled blood TCRbeta repertoires that made up the dataset. The repertoires were made available in a free public database intended to serve as a resource for research on the immune response to SARS-CoV-2. Samples were obtained from the ongoing ImmuneRACE study (first 160 participants) and from 1,254 subjects provided by 6 global collaborators. The sample metadata nearly always contained a de-identified subject ID, COVID-19 status, age in years and sex. Where available, HLA class I and class II types were obtained from metadata supplied by the sample provider rather than from assay-based typing. Results the study describes overall, beyond this receptor: Clinical and demographic metadata were provided uncurated, with the amount varying by source and participant.

In regard to this clone: Its antigen specificity is not known. The sample holds no much larger clone one base away, and base qualities are not on file.

CDR1 and CDR2, looked up from the germline V gene, are SGHNT and YENEEA. Ends trimmed: V by 5 bases, J by 7 bases; bases unmatched to a gene: 1. Spanning cysteine to phenylalanine, the CDR3 consists of 13 amino acids. Only the CDR3 portion is preserved as DNA: 39 bases, with reading frame beginning at the first base. TCRbeta CDR3 regions were amplified from genomic DNA using the immunoSEQ Assay, a bias-controlled multiplex PCR. As for the original processing: Within the assay, amplification of reference gene primers was used to estimate how many nucleated cells each sample contained. To quantify the absolute abundance of each unique TCRbeta CDR3 rearrangement, sequence reads were collapsed and filtered. Productive Simpson clonality was computed per sample as the square root of Simpson's diversity index over productive rearrangements. Entries here come from immuneACCESS through TCRdb and include only in-frame sequences with V and J called. Some clones fail to appear in such tables; in the studies checked, an unresolved V gene covers under half of the shortfall, and the cause of the remainder is unknown. Clonal size and the V and J genes are those of that table, whereas D and trimming came from the DNA. For this sample there are 200,000 to 300,000 clones; 70% to 90% appear just once. The ten largest clones represent 0.7% of the sample.

Whole blood was collected in K2EDTA tubes by collaborating institutions according to the institutions' own protocols. For TCRbeta analysis, collaborators shipped samples as frozen whole blood, isolated PBMCs, or DNA extracted from either of those sample types. The sequence was obtained from a human donor in a cohort sampled during active COVID-19. Recombination joined TRBV11-3 with TRBJ2-2, with 10 bases aligning to TRBD2. The sample comprised peripheral blood. Read as DNA, the sequence is TGTGCCAGCAGCAAGCGGGGGGGCGGGGAGCTGTTTTTT. Its amino acids are CASSKRGGGELFF. When the CDR3 is completed using the reference TRBV11-3 and TRBJ2-2 genes on either side, the full variable domain is EAGVVQSPRYKIIEKKQPVAFWCNPISGHNTLYWYLQNLGQGPELLIRYENEEAVDDSQLPKDRFSAERLKGVDSTLKIQPAELGDSAVYLCASSKRGGGELFFGEGSRLTVL.